The source of this T cell receptor beta chain is a study of low-dose radiotherapy and immunotherapy resistance in tumors. Primers targeting TRAV and TRBV primed first-strand cDNA, covering alpha and beta chains. Amplification of TCRs used a constant-region primer and V-primer adapter for about 18 PCR cycles. Using its own MiXCR run on the reads, TCRdb lists one record per CDR3 protein. Altogether approximately 90,000 distinct CDR3 sequences are present, 18% being singletons, with the ten largest covering about 2.5%. This clonotype has a count of ten or more. Regarding time point: before trial treatment. With 4 bases clipped from V and 3 bases from J, the junction kept 4 bases outside the gene matches. Looked up from germline, CDR1 is ENHRY and CDR2 is SYGVKD. The CDR3 is 15 amino acids.

The clonotype comes from a male donor with prostate cancer. This chain uses TRBV10-3 with TRBJ2-3, with TRBD2 identical over 10 bases. Sequenced material: PBMCs, taken before treatment. CDR3 bases: TGTGCCATCAGTGGGAGCGGGGGGGCGACAGATACGCAGTATTTT. As protein: CAISGSGGATDTQYF.